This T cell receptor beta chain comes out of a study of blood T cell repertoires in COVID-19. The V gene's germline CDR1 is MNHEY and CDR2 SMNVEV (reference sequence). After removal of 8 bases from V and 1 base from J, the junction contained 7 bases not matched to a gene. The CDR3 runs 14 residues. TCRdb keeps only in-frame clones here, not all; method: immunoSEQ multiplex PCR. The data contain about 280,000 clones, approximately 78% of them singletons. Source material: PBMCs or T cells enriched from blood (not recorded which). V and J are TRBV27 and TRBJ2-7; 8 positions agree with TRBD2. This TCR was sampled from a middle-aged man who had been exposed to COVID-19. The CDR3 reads CASSISGKSYEQYF. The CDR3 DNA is TGTGCCAGCTCGATTAGCGGGAAGTCCTACGAGCAGTACTTC.